This section outlines one TCR beta chain sequence together with its context. The antigen is undetermined. The sample is drawn from a study of shared clonotypes between healthy human individuals. Germline loops: CDR1 MNHNY, CDR2 SVGAGI (reference sequence). The V and J ends lost 7 bases and 6 bases respectively, with 16 bases between them. The CDR3 length is 13 residues. Study outcomes and limitations: Sharing across four donors was highest in naive CD4 (roughly 5%) and lowest in memory CD8 (around 0.4%).

Authors' data handling: Junction-only sequences without quality scores came from ImmunoSEQ, so filtering differed. TCRdb's copy holds only in-frame clones and misses some; the assay was immunoSEQ multiplex PCR. The V and J calls and clone size were taken over from that table, and D and trimming were inferred from the DNA. The sample has 950,000 to 1,100,000 clones, about 70% seen once. J is TRBJ2-7 and V is TRBV6-6; the D gene is possibly TRBD1 (6 bases). The receptor was derived from a man younger than 35 in good health. Input material: memory CD4+ T cells sorted from blood. The sample's subset: CD45RA-negative fraction. The CDR3 nucleotides read TGTGCCAGCAAGCTACAGGGTGCGAGCGAGCAGTACTTC. Amino acids: CASKLQGASEQYF.